This TCR beta chain was captured in a study of cytomegalovirus exposure and HLA in healthy donors. PCR amplification relied on 60 Vbeta primers (plus 13 Jbeta primers). Method: immunoSEQ multiplex PCR; TCRdb's copy keeps in-frame clones and lacks some. The table records about 180,000 clones, less than 85% of them present only once. Study conclusions and caveats: Most TCR sequences were seen very rarely across donors, but some public TCRs occurred in many. The authors enumerated 150 to 200 TCR beta chains as linked to cytomegalovirus. Analyzed later, association rates of TCRs varied across HLA loci, with DRB1 most and HLA-C fewest.

In germline, CDR1 is GTSNPN, CDR2 SVGIG (reference sequence). V dropped 2 bases and J dropped 7 bases, with 11 bases sitting between them. CDR3 length: 13 residues. This clone has just one count. The antigen remains undetermined. All the people who gave samples were healthy bone marrow donors. The TCR originated in a boy between 2 and 10 years old in good health and CMV-seronegative. J is TRBJ1-4 and V is TRBV30; D is unclear. Sequences were obtained from PBMCs. The CDR3 bases are TGTGCCTGGAGTTACTTATCTGGTGAAAAACTGTTTTTT. It translates to CAWSYLSGEKLFF.